The 15 T cell receptor beta chains below were found in one sample sequenced in a study of blood T cell repertoires in COVID-19. Clones were read by immunoSEQ multiplex PCR, and TCRdb kept only the in-frame ones, dropping some. Of more than 45,000 clones listed, around 85% were seen once; the top ten hold around 2.9%. Sequenced input: peripheral blood. Receptors originate from a woman over 75 with acute or convalescent COVID-19.

The rearrangement joins TRBV9 to TRBJ2-3, with 10 positions matching TRBD2. The germline CDR1 and CDR2 sequences are SGDLS and YYNGEE. This CDR3 has 16 residues. Trimming took 4 bases from V and 0 from J; bases not matched to a gene: 5. The CDR3 nucleotides read TGTGCCAGCAGCACGGGACTAGCGTTGAGCACAGATACGCAGTATTTT. This encodes CASSTGLALSTDTQYF.

CDR3 sequence reads: CAWSVRGAGKNIQYF. In nucleotides, the CDR3 is TGTGCCTGGAGTGTACGGGGGGCGGGCAAAAACATTCAGTACTTC. V is TRBV30 and J is TRBJ2-4; the D gene is possibly TRBD2 (7 bases). This CDR3 has 15 residues. Germline V gives CDR1 GTSNPN, CDR2 SVGIG (reference sequence). The V end was cut by 0 bases, the J end by 3 bases, with 12 bases between.

The chain carries TRBV19 and TRBJ1-3; D unresolved. Germline V gives CDR1 LNHDA, CDR2 SQIVND (reference sequence). V lost 6 bases and J lost 4, with 13 bases in between. The CDR3 contains 14 residues. CDR3 DNA: TGTGCCAGTAGCGGGGTATTAACCGGAAACACCATATATTTT. Amino acids: CASSGVLTGNTIYF.

The chain combines TRBV11-2 with TRBJ1-1; 8 bases are shared with TRBD1. The CDR3 totals 16 residues. V shed 4 bases, J shed 1 base, and the junction held 8 bases outside the gene matches. Germline CDR1 reads SGHAT; CDR2 reads FQNNGV. CDR3 DNA sequence: TGTGCCAGCAGCTACTTGTCCGGGACAGGGAACACTGAAGCTTTCTTT. It translates to CASSYLSGTGNTEAFF.

The chain uses TRBV2 and TRBJ2-7, with 9 bases identical to TRBD1. From germline, CDR1 is SNHLY and CDR2 FYNNEI. V lost 5 bases, J lost 0 bases, and 5 bases stayed unmatched. This CDR3 is 15 amino acids long. The CDR3 sequence is CASSRDRDSSYEQYF. The CDR3 nucleotides are TGTGCCAGCAGTAGGGACAGGGATAGCTCCTACGAGCAGTACTTC.

The chain has TRBV4-1 and TRBJ1-2; D may be TRBD1 (5 bases). The CDR3 length is 14 residues. V lost 0 bases and J 8 bases, leaving 13 bases between the germline ends. Germline CDR1 reads MGHRA; CDR2 reads YSYEKL. For the CDR3, the DNA is TGCGCCAGCAGCCAAGATATGGCAGGGAGGGGCTACACCTTC. It codes for CASSQDMAGRGYTF.

The chain joins TRBV3-1 (or the pseudogene TRBV3-2) to TRBJ1-2; a possible D gene is TRBD1 (5 bases). Trimming removed 4 bases from V and 6 bases from J, with 9 bases in between. Germline V CDR1 and CDR2: LGHDT, YNNKEL (reference sequence). CDR3 size: 12 residues. Here the CDR3 reads CASSLLGDGYTF. In DNA form, the CDR3 reads TGTGCCAGCAGCCTCTTAGGGGATGGCTACACCTTC.

J is TRBJ2-7 and V is TRBV27; maybe TRBD2 (6 bases). CDR3 length: 14 residues. Looked up from germline, CDR1 is MNHEY and CDR2 is SMNVEV (reference sequence). Trimming shortened V by 1 base and J by 7 bases, and 14 bases separated the two germline ends. The CDR3 bases are TGTGCCAGCAGTTTATACGACACGGGAGCGGAGCAGTACTTC. This translates into CASSLYDTGAEQYF.

The chain combines TRBV12-3 or TRBV12-4 with TRBJ1-2; 7 positions agree with TRBD1. CDR3 size: 13 residues. V dropped 6 bases and J dropped 4; count of bases not matched to a gene: 5. CDR3 loop: CASSRDRAYGYTF. In DNA, the CDR3 is TGTGCCAGCAGCCGGGACAGAGCCTATGGCTACACCTTC.

This chain links TRBV5-4 with TRBJ1-1; D unclear. V was shortened by 0 bases and J by 4 bases, with 13 bases between the two germline ends. There are 15 residues in the CDR3. Germline V gene sequence: CDR1 SGHNT, CDR2 YYREEE (reference sequence). As DNA, the CDR3 is TGTGCCAGCAGCTTGGACAGTCCGGTATCCACTGAAGCTTTCTTT. Amino acid sequence: CASSLDSPVSTEAFF. The whole variable domain, filled in from reference TRBV5-4 and TRBJ1-1, reads ETGVTQSPTHLIKTRGQQVTLRCSSQSGHNTVSWYQQALGQGPQFIFQYYREEENGRGNFPPRFSGLQFPNYSSELNVNALELDDSALYLCASSLDSPVSTEAFFGQGTRLTVV.

The chain couples TRBV5-1 to TRBJ2-3, with no clear D. The germline V gene encodes CDR1 SGHRS and CDR2 YFSETQ. The CDR3 extends over 13 amino acids. V was shortened by 0 bases and J by 4 bases, with 6 bases between the two germline ends. The CDR3 nucleotides are TGCGCCAGCAGCTTGGGAGCTCCAGATACGCAGTATTTT. The encoded protein is CASSLGAPDTQYF.

This clone appeared a single time. The chain is built from TRBV7-2 and TRBJ2-2; D is unresolved. Trimming stripped 1 base from V and 1 base from J, with 7 bases between. The CDR3 covers 15 residues. From germline, CDR1 is SGHTA and CDR2 FQGNSA. CDR3 protein: CASSLGRQNTGELFF. The CDR3 DNA reads as TGTGCCAGCAGCTTAGGACGACAGAACACCGGGGAGCTGTTTTTT.

The CDR3 nucleotides read TGTGCCAGCAGCTCCAGTCTAGCGGGGGGTCACAATGAGCAGTTCTTC. It codes for CASSSSLAGGHNEQFF. The chain links TRBV11-2 to TRBJ2-1; 11 bases are shared with TRBD2. The CDR3 length is 16 residues. The J segment lost 5 bases and the V segment lost 4 bases, leaving 7 bases of the junction unmatched. In germline, CDR1 is SGHAT, CDR2 FQNNGV.

This chain links TRBV6-6 with TRBJ2-7, with D maybe TRBD1 (6 bases). The V gene lost 0 bases and the J gene lost 6 bases, with 15 bases spanning the gap. The germline CDR1 and CDR2 sequences are MNHNY and SVGAGI (reference sequence). The CDR3 is 15 amino acids. The CDR3 DNA reads TGTGCCAGCAGTTACTCAGTACAGGGAAAGGGCGAGCAGTACTTC. Protein sequence: CASSYSVQGKGEQYF.

The rearrangement uses TRBV10-3 and TRBJ1-5, with TRBD1 identical over 8 bases. The germline V gene encodes CDR1 ENHRY and CDR2 SYGVKD. The CDR3 has 13 amino acids. Unmatched junction bases numbered 5, after V lost 8 bases and J lost 5 bases. CDR3 bases: TGTGCCATCCAATCGGACAGGGATCAGCCCCAGCATTTT. Encoded protein: CAIQSDRDQPQHF.